This T cell receptor beta chain emerged from a study of control samples from healthy donors and cancer patients. Concerning this clone: Other nucleotide sequences in the sample specify the same CDR3.

The CDR3 is 22 residues long. V lost 1 base, J lost 7 bases, and 27 bases stayed unmatched. CDR1 is WNHNN, CDR2 SYGVQD, per germline (reference sequence). TCRdb's table, derived via immunoSEQ multiplex PCR, lists solely in-frame clones and lacks some. There are around 90,000 clones in the sample; around nine tenths occur only once, and around a fifth lies in the top ten. The chain has TRBV10-1 and TRBJ2-7; TRBD2 agrees at 11 bases. Material: blood. This TCR was sampled from a man aged 25 to 40 in good health. CDR3 in DNA: TGCGCCAGCAGTGAGTACGCGACTAGCGGGGTAACCCCCGAACCCCTAATCTCTGAGCAGTACTTC. This sequence encodes CASSEYATSGVTPEPLISEQYF.